The rows below give T cell receptor beta chains drawn from one sample of a study of OX40 agonist ivuxolimab in advanced cancers. Here immunoSEQ multiplex PCR was the method, and the copy in TCRdb shows in-frame clones only, minus some. The sample shows fewer than 45,000 clones, approximately 84% of them seen only once. The specimen comprised CD4+ or CD8+ T cells sorted from blood, sampled in a trial of the OX40 agonist ivuxolimab. The receptor set was obtained from an adult with an advanced solid tumor such as melanoma, head and neck, liver or kidney cancer. Each CDR3 is given with its conserved first and last residue. Where a row states a size, it is once, few, many or the class of an expanded clone; other rows omit it.

TRBV30	TRBJ1-1	NA	CAWKRGEAFF
TRBV7-9	TRBJ2-3	NA	CASSSPLAGGPTDTQYF
TRBV27	TRBJ2-7	NA	CASSFGGGLTYEQYF
TRBV14	TRBJ1-1	NA	CASSRGRGGTEAFF
TRBV6-5	TRBJ2-7	NA	CASSYPPNEQYF
TRBV6-5	TRBJ2-7	NA	CASSGGGASSYEQYF
TRBV4-1	TRBJ2-7	NA	CASSQVRSAPYEQYF
TRBV9	TRBJ2-7	NA	CASSGGSSFAEQYF
TRBV27	TRBJ1-1	NA	CASSIWDGTEAFF
TRBV9	TRBJ2-3	once	CASSVLSHSGTDTQYF
TRBV9	TRBJ1-6	NA	CASREERRQNSPLHF
TRBV9	TRBJ1-2	NA	CASKGLGIHYGYTF
TRBV7-9	TRBJ1-3	NA	CASSRDRGTGNTIYF
TRBV7-8	TRBJ1-6	NA	CASSLLGRTANNSPLHF
TRBV6-1	TRBJ1-2	NA	CASSEWEARYGYTF
TRBV19	TRBJ2-7	medium-sized	CASSAGFPGYEQYF
TRBV7-2	TRBJ1-2	NA	CASSLTGYGYTF
TRBV7-6	TRBJ2-1	once	CASSTSSGSYNEQFF
TRBV6-5	TRBJ2-1	NA	CASSYATSGGAGEQFF
TRBV18	TRBJ1-1	NA	CASSRQGVTEAFF
TRBV19	TRBJ2-1	NA	CASTETGVNVYNEQFF
TRBV19	TRBJ1-1	NA	CASRGGGGNTEAFF
TRBV6-5	TRBJ1-1	NA	CASSYRGGRVTEAFF
TRBV9	TRBJ1-1	medium-sized	CASSPSTGFAAEAFF
TRBV13	TRBJ2-5	NA	CASSLESFQETQYF
TRBV27	TRBJ2-7	NA	CASSLPGSSYEQYF
TRBV9	TRBJ1-4	NA	CASSPYNSGGYEKLFF
TRBV19	TRBJ1-1	NA	CASSIVPDTEAFF
TRBV30	TRBJ1-2	NA	CAWSWRGKDYGYTF